Presented here are 27 T cell receptor beta chains from one specimen sequenced in a study of CD8+ T cells in alopecia areata (dated by TCRdb to 2017 to 2018). The library relied on the immunoSEQ multiplex PCR assay. For TCR sequencing, RNA was extracted from every sample and reverse transcribed into cDNA to serve as template. Imported from immuneACCESS, the table was reduced by TCRdb to in-frame sequences with V and J called. These copies leave out some clones; in studies compared against another copy, an unresolved V gene accounts for under half, and the cause of the remainder is not known. The sample table records 140,000 to 150,000 clones; about 59% of these occur just once. The ten largest clones add up to about 16% of the sample. The time point label on this specimen signifies: more than three weeks on oral tofacitinib. In light of the paper, this sample's treatment or condition label describes: oral pan-JAK inhibitor, 5-10 mg twice daily.

Sample: CD8+ T cells sorted from blood, taken at week 4, from a patient treated with tofacitinib. The origin of the receptors is a human donor with alopecia areata.

This clone occurred many times. CDR3 loop: CASSDRGTGELFF. CDR3 DNA sequence: TGTGCCAGCAGTGACAGGGGCACCGGGGAGCTGTTTTTT. The chain couples TRBV6-4 to TRBJ2-2, with D possibly being TRBD1 (5 bases). V dropped 2 bases and J dropped 4 bases, with 5 bases sitting between them. Germline-derived CDR1 and CDR2 are MRHNA and SNTAGT. The CDR3 is 13 amino acids.

V is TRBV18 and J is TRBJ2-7; D gene ambiguous. V gave up 0 bases and J gave up 4 bases, with 10 bases separating them. This CDR3 has 14 residues. The V gene's germline CDR1 is KGHSH and CDR2 LQKENI. The CDR3 DNA reads TGTGCCAGCTCACCACCGAGGCGAGAGTACGAGCAGTACTTC. It encodes CASSPPRREYEQYF.

This clone was seen only a few times. V and J are TRBV29-1 and TRBJ2-7; D possibly matches TRBD1 or TRBD2 (6 bases each). This CDR3 region has 12 residues. V lost 4 bases and J 2 bases, leaving 9 bases between the germline ends. Germline V gene data show CDR1 as SQVTM and CDR2 as ANQGSEA. In DNA form, the CDR3 reads TGCAGCGTTGGCGGGACAACCTACGAGCAGTACTTC. As protein: CSVGGTTYEQYF.

The chain joins TRBV27 to TRBJ2-5; TRBD1 matches 8 bases. Germline loops: CDR1 MNHEY, CDR2 SMNVEV (reference sequence). The CDR3 is 14 amino acids. After removal of 4 bases from V and 5 bases from J, the junction contained 6 bases not matched to a gene. This CDR3 reads CASSSTGGWETQYF. The DNA of the CDR3 is TGTGCCAGCAGTTCTACAGGGGGGTGGGAGACCCAGTACTTC.

The rearrangement links TRBV30 to TRBJ1-2; 8 bases agree with TRBD1. V gave up 0 bases and J gave up 3 bases; unmatched junction bases: 6. The germline CDR1 and CDR2 sequences are GTSNPN and SVGIG (reference sequence). This CDR3 has 15 amino acids. The CDR3 loop reads CAWSVWTGMHYGYTF. The CDR3 bases are TGTGCCTGGAGTGTATGGACAGGGATGCACTATGGCTACACCTTC.

The chain recombines TRBV27 with TRBJ1-2; 10 nucleotides align to TRBD1. The germline V gene has CDR1 MNHEY and CDR2 SMNVEV (reference sequence). This CDR3 comprises 15 residues. The junction had 8 bases not matched to a gene; V was cut back by 3 bases and J by 7 bases. CDR3 sequence (DNA): TGTGCCAGCAGTTTGGGACAGGGGAGGTTCGGTGGCTACACCTTC. Amino acid sequence: CASSLGQGRFGGYTF.

This clone occurred many times. This chain uses TRBV7-8 with TRBJ2-2; TRBD1 or TRBD2 may be the D gene (5 bases each). Germline CDR1 is SGHVS and CDR2 is FQNEAQ. V was cut by 5 bases and J by 9 bases, with 13 bases left in between. The CDR3 consists of 13 residues. The CDR3 DNA sequence: TGTGCCAGCAGCAACCGGGGCGGCTGGGAGCTGTTTTTT. This sequence encodes CASSNRGGWELFF.

As concerns this clone: The junction and the germline gene differ at one end; a read error may be behind it. The V and J genes are TRBV6-1 and TRBJ1-5, with D perhaps matching TRBD1 (6 bases). CDR1 and CDR2 (germline): MNHNS, SASEGT. The CDR3 loop spans 15 amino acids. CDR3 DNA sequence: TGTGCCAGCAGCGAAGGGGGACATAGCAATCAGCCCCAGCATTTT. It translates to CASSEGGHSNQPQHF.

This clone was seen only a few times. This rearrangement joins TRBV27 to TRBJ1-5; TRBD1 is a possible D gene (6 bases). V gave up 5 bases and J gave up 7 bases, with 27 bases separating them. This CDR3 region has 18 residues. Germline assignment: CDR1 MNHEY and CDR2 SMNVEV (reference sequence). The CDR3, as DNA: TGTGCCAGCAGTCCCCTGGACAGCGACCGCGGACTAGGGCAGCCCCAGCATTTT. As protein: CASSPLDSDRGLGQPQHF.

A word on this clone: At one end the junction does not follow the germline gene, possibly because of a read error. The J gene is TRBJ2-3, the V gene TRBV11-2, with D perhaps matching TRBD1 (7 bases). Germline values: CDR1 SGHAT, CDR2 FQNNGV. The CDR3 runs to 15 residues. CDR3 protein: CASSFNWGDSPEGDF. The CDR3 DNA reads as TGTGCCAGCAGCTTTAATTGGGGGGACAGTCCAGAAGGGGATTTT.

On this clone: At one boundary the junction diverges from the germline segment, which might be a read error. This chain links TRBV2 with TRBJ1-5, with 7 bases aligning to TRBD1. CDR1 and CDR2 (germline): SNHLY, FYNNEI. The CDR3 contains 14 residues. The CDR3 spells CASSGATGFQSQHF. The CDR3 DNA reads TGTGCCAGCAGTGGCGCGACAGGGTTTCAGTCCCAGCATTTT.

This clone came up a few times. This chain connects TRBV29-1 to TRBJ1-2; a weak D match, TRBD1 (5 bases). The germline gives CDR1 SQVTM, CDR2 ANQGSEA. The V and J ends lost 2 bases and 4 bases respectively, with 17 bases between them. This CDR3 spans 15 amino acids. The CDR3 protein is CSVERSPGLGYGYTF. In nucleotides, the CDR3 is TGCAGCGTTGAAAGGTCTCCAGGGTTGGGCTATGGCTACACCTTC.

V is TRBV4-2 and J is TRBJ2-2; D is possibly TRBD1 or TRBD2 (5 bases each). Germline values: CDR1 LGHNA, CDR2 YNFKEQ. This CDR3 is built from 18 residues. Trimming removed 5 bases from V and 3 bases from J, with 22 bases in between. DNA for the CDR3: TGTGCCAGCAGCTCTAGAAGTGGGGGAGCAGAATACACCGGGGAGCTGTTTTTT. This encodes CASSSRSGGAEYTGELFF.

This sequence joins TRBV5-6 and TRBJ1-6; unclear D gene. The CDR3 is 12 amino acids. V lost 1 base and J lost 7, with 3 bases in between. In germline, CDR1 is SGHDT, CDR2 YYEEEE. The CDR3 DNA reads as TGTGCCAGCAGCTTGTTGAATTCACCCCTCCACTTT. Translated: CASSLLNSPLHF.

This clone has just a few counts. The CDR3 region has the DNA TGTGCCAGCAGCTTAAGCACTGAAGCTTTCTTT. Amino acids: CASSLSTEAFF. V is TRBV11-2 and J is TRBJ1-1; unclear D gene. The CDR3 has 11 residues. From germline, CDR1 is SGHAT and CDR2 FQNNGV. Deletions cut 2 bases from V and 4 bases from J, with 2 bases between.

The chain carries TRBV2 and TRBJ2-3; 10 nucleotides agree with TRBD2. With 3 bases clipped from V and 2 bases from J, the junction kept 5 bases outside the gene matches. Germline V gives CDR1 SNHLY, CDR2 FYNNEI. The CDR3 runs to 16 residues. The chain's CDR3 is CASSDVAGGITDTQYF. The DNA of the CDR3 is TGTGCCAGCAGTGATGTAGCGGGGGGCATCACAGATACGCAGTATTTT.

The chain couples TRBV7-8 to TRBJ2-3; 9 bases are a match to TRBD2. Trimming at V came to 0 bases and at J to 4 bases, leaving 5 bases not matched to a gene. CDR3 size: 16 residues. Germline assignment: CDR1 SGHVS and CDR2 FQNEAQ. The CDR3 region is CASSLAVAGDADTQYF. The CDR3 nucleotides read TGTGCCAGCAGCTTAGCCGTAGCGGGGGATGCAGATACGCAGTATTTT.

This sequence joins TRBV7-8 and TRBJ2-7; 8 nucleotides match TRBD1. Germline V gene data show CDR1 as SGHVS and CDR2 as FQNEAQ. V shed 7 bases and J 7 bases; nucleotides not matched to a gene: 9. The CDR3 spans 13 residues. The CDR3 bases are TGTGCCAGCATCCCCCGGACAGGGACGGAGCAGTACTTC. Amino acids: CASIPRTGTEQYF.

This clone was counted a few times. The genes are TRBV28 and TRBJ2-7, with D possibly matching TRBD2 (6 bases). This CDR3 is 16 amino acids long. Germline CDR1 MDHEN, CDR2 SYDVKM. Trimming removed 7 bases from V and 2 bases from J, with 21 bases in between. The DNA of the CDR3 is TGTGCCAGCATTGGCCCCCTCGGCGGGGCGACCTACGAGCAGTACTTC. It specifies CASIGPLGGATYEQYF.

The chain carries TRBV7-9 and TRBJ2-7, with D possibly being TRBD2 (6 bases). CDR3 length: 12 residues. Trimming took off 4 bases at V and 2 bases at J, with 6 bases between the two ends. Per the germline V gene, CDR1 is SEHNR and CDR2 is FQNEAQ (reference sequence). The CDR3 spells CASSSGAYEQYF. CDR3 sequence (DNA): TGTGCCAGCAGCTCGGGGGCCTACGAGCAGTACTTC.

This clone came up once. The V and J genes are TRBV5-1 and TRBJ2-5; a weak D match, TRBD1 (5 bases). V was trimmed by 0 bases and J by 2 bases, leaving 11 bases between them. CDR1 and CDR2 from the germline V gene are SGHRS and YFSETQ. The CDR3 spans 15 residues. The CDR3 loop is CASSLVARTQETQYF. For the CDR3, the DNA is TGCGCCAGCAGCTTGGTTGCCAGGACACAAGAGACCCAGTACTTC.

The table lists this clone with a few counts. V gene TRBV5-4 combines with J gene TRBJ1-4; unclear D gene. The CDR3 sequence is 15 residues long. Germline CDR1 reads SGHNT; CDR2 reads YYREEE (reference sequence). Trimming removed 4 bases from V and 6 bases from J, with 16 bases in between. CDR3 loop: CASSDSEDFYEKLFF. CDR3 DNA sequence: TGTGCCAGCAGCGACTCGGAGGACTTTTATGAAAAACTGTTTTTT.

This clone showed up just once. The chain links TRBV6-5 to TRBJ2-2; no reliable D call. Germline V gene lookup returns CDR1 MNHEY and CDR2 SVGAGI. The CDR3 length is 14 residues. V was cut by 2 bases and J by 1 base, with 5 bases left in between. As DNA, the CDR3 is TGTGCCAGCAGTTACCCGGAGAACACCGGGGAGCTGTTTTTT. Translating it yields CASSYPENTGELFF.

The chain uses TRBV5-4 and TRBJ1-4; possible D gene TRBD1, 5 bases. Trimming pared 3 bases from V and 6 bases from J, leaving 9 bases between. Germline V gene lookup returns CDR1 SGHNT and CDR2 YYREEE (reference sequence). The CDR3 totals 13 residues. In DNA, the CDR3 is TGTGCCAGCAGCTCTGCGACAGATGAAAAACTGTTTTTT. It is translated as CASSSATDEKLFF.

The chain is built from TRBV30 and TRBJ1-1, with D hard to call. The CDR3 consists of 10 residues. Looked up from germline, CDR1 is GTSNPN and CDR2 is SVGIG (reference sequence). V shed 3 bases and J shed 11 bases, with 10 bases lying between them. This chain's CDR3 is CAWRGPEAFF. CDR3 DNA: TGTGCCTGGAGGGGCCCAGAGGCTTTCTTT.

The J gene is TRBJ2-5, the V gene TRBV4-1; no reliable D call. V dropped 1 base and J dropped 1 base, with 4 bases sitting between them. This CDR3 spans 13 amino acids. Germline-derived CDR1 and CDR2 are MGHRA and YSYEKL. The CDR3 nucleotides are TGCGCCAGCAGCCAAGTCATCCAAGAGACCCAGTACTTC. It codes for CASSQVIQETQYF.

This clone appeared many times. This chain links TRBV21-1 with TRBJ2-2. TRBV21-1 is a pseudogene locus. The CDR3 runs to 12 residues. CDR3 in amino acids: CASSKGTGELFF. CDR3 nucleotide sequence: TGTGCCAGCAGCAAAGGCACCGGGGAGCTGTTTTTT.